One sample yielded the 30 T cell receptor beta chains listed below, sequenced in a study of T cells in placental villitis. The libraries were made with immunoSEQ v4. Produced via immunoSEQ multiplex PCR; TCRdb's table is partial and in-frame only. The repertoire holds around 3,000 clones, with about 75% as singletons. Sequencing used placental tissue containing maternal and fetal cells. The receptors derive from a human patient with infectious villitis; the placental T cells may come from both mother and fetus.

The V gene is TRBV5-5, the J gene TRBJ2-7, with TRBD1 matching 7 bases. Germline-derived CDR1 and CDR2 are SGHKS and YYEKEE (reference sequence). This CDR3 comprises 15 residues. Losses at the gene ends were 5 bases for V and 6 bases for J; bases not matched to a gene: 14. The chain's CDR3 is CASRARGRGNSEQYF. In nucleotides, the CDR3 is TGTGCCAGCAGGGCTAGAGGCAGGGGGAATTCCGAGCAGTACTTC.

The V gene is TRBV11-3, the J gene TRBJ2-2; TRBD2 is a possible D gene (6 bases). Deletions cut 0 bases from V and 4 bases from J, with 9 bases between. Per the germline V gene, CDR1 is SGHNT and CDR2 is YENEEA. The CDR3 spans 15 residues. The CDR3 bases are TGTGCCAGCAGCTTAGACGGGGGAATCACCGGGGAGCTGTTTTTT. Amino acid sequence: CASSLDGGITGELFF.

The chain combines TRBV10-1 with TRBJ2-7; 8 bases fit TRBD2. There are 13 residues in the CDR3. The germline V gene has CDR1 WNHNN and CDR2 SYGVQD (reference sequence). Trimming took 6 bases from V and 6 from J; bases not matched to a gene: 7. The CDR3 region has the DNA TGCGCCAGCAGCGCCAGCGGGGGACTCGAGCAGTACTTC. It yields the protein CASSASGGLEQYF.

The CDR3 coding sequence is TGCGCCAGCAGCGAAGGTCCTCTCTATGGCTACACCTTC. It encodes CASSEGPLYGYTF. The chain carries TRBV5-1 and TRBJ1-2; D gene uncertain. V gave up 4 bases and J gave up 4 bases, with 11 bases separating them. The V gene's germline CDR1 is SGHRS and CDR2 YFSETQ. The CDR3 is made up of 13 amino acids.

The count of this clone is one. The chain combines TRBV19 with TRBJ1-1; tentative D call: TRBD1 (6 bases). In germline, CDR1 is LNHDA, CDR2 SQIVND (reference sequence). V shed 8 bases and J shed 1 base, with 11 bases lying between them. The CDR3 runs 13 residues. DNA for the CDR3: TGTGCCAGTGAAACGGGACAGAACACTGAAGCTTTCTTT. Protein: CASETGQNTEAFF. The full variable domain, completed using reference TRBV19 and TRBJ1-1, is DGGITQSPKYLFRKEGQNVTLSCEQNLNHDAMYWYRQDPGQGLRLIYYSQIVNDFQKGDIAEGYSVSREKKESFPLTVTSAQKNPTAFYLCASETGQNTEAFFGQGTRLTVV.

This clone was detected a few times. The chain links TRBV5-1 to TRBJ2-7; 9 bases map to TRBD1. CDR1 and CDR2 from the germline V gene are SGHRS and YFSETQ. CDR3 length: 12 residues. The junction had 0 bases not matched to a gene; V was cut back by 4 bases and J by 4 bases. The CDR3 sequence is CASSGTGYEQYF. The DNA for the CDR3 is TGCGCCAGCAGCGGGACAGGGTACGAGCAGTACTTC. The variable domain in full, completed from reference TRBV5-1 and TRBJ2-7, reads KAGVTQTPRYLIKTRGQQVTLSCSPISGHRSVSWYQQTPGQGLQFLFEYFSETQRNKGNFPGRFSGRQFSNSRSEMNVSTLELGDSALYLCASSGTGYEQYFGPGTRLTVT.

This clone came up a few times. The genes are TRBV6-5 and TRBJ1-2; possibly TRBD1 for D (5 bases). CDR1 is MNHEY, CDR2 SVGAGI, per germline. There are 15 residues in the CDR3. Trimming shortened V by 2 bases and J by 6 bases, and 16 bases separated the two germline ends. CDR3 sequence (DNA): TGTGCCAGCAGTTACCCGTCGGCAGGGTACAATGGCTACACCTTC. This translates into CASSYPSAGYNGYTF.

There are a few counts of this clone. V gene TRBV4-2 combines with J gene TRBJ2-7; 9 positions match TRBD2. This CDR3 contains 15 residues. V lost 0 bases, J lost 0 bases, and 0 bases stayed unmatched. The germline V gene has CDR1 LGHNA and CDR2 YNFKEQ. This chain's CDR3 is CASSQEAGGSYEQYF. The CDR3 region has the DNA TGTGCCAGCAGCCAAGAAGCGGGGGGCTCCTACGAGCAGTACTTC.

The chain recombines TRBV7-6 with TRBJ2-5, with unresolved D. The CDR3 consists of 12 residues. Trimming removed 0 bases at V and 5 bases at J, with 4 bases between. Germline V lookup: CDR1 SGHVS, CDR2 FNYEAQ. The CDR3 nucleotides are TGTGCCAGCAGCTTAGCTCACGAGACCCAGTACTTC. Translated, it gives CASSLAHETQYF.

Points on this clone: The junction shows a germline mismatch at one end, possibly a read error. The chain employs TRBV6-5 and TRBJ2-1; D might be TRBD1 (5 bases). The CDR3 has 12 amino acids. Germline V lookup: CDR1 MNHEY, CDR2 SVGAGI. DNA for the CDR3: TGTGCCAGCAGTAACTCAGGGAATGAGCAGTTCTTC. Encoded protein: CASSNSGNEQFF.

The V call is TRBV6-2 or TRBV6-3, the J call TRBJ1-5, with a possible D match to TRBD1 (6 bases). The CDR3 sequence is 18 residues long. Germline V gene sequence: CDR1 MNHEY, CDR2 SVGEGT. Trimming pared 3 bases from V and 0 bases from J, leaving 18 bases between. The CDR3 sequence is CASSYLQRTGYSNQPQHF. CDR3 in DNA: TGTGCCAGCAGTTATCTCCAGAGAACAGGGTATAGCAATCAGCCCCAGCATTTT.

The gene calls are TRBV30 and TRBJ2-1, with 8 positions matching TRBD2. The CDR3 is made up of 15 amino acids. Germline V gives CDR1 GTSNPN, CDR2 SVGIG (reference sequence). The J segment lost 2 bases and the V segment lost 0 bases, leaving 3 bases of the junction unmatched. The CDR3 bases are TGTGCCTGGAGTGTGGGACTAGGCCCCTACAATGAGCAGTTCTTC. This codes for CAWSVGLGPYNEQFF.

The V and J genes are TRBV2 and TRBJ2-1; the D gene is possibly TRBD2 (6 bases). The CDR3 sequence is 14 residues long. V was pared by 2 bases and J by 8 bases, with 13 bases between. Germline CDR1 SNHLY, CDR2 FYNNEI. CDR3 sequence (DNA): TGTGCCAGCAGTGAAAATGCGGGGTACTATGAGCAGTTCTTC. Amino acid sequence: CASSENAGYYEQFF. The full variable domain, completed using reference TRBV2 and TRBJ2-1, is EPEVTQTPSHQVTQMGQEVILRCVPISNHLYFYWYRQILGQKVEFLVSFYNNEISEKSEIFDDQFSVERPDGSNFTLKIRSTKLEDSAMYFCASSENAGYYEQFFGPGTRLTVL.

The chain recombines TRBV12-3 or TRBV12-4 with TRBJ2-1; no clear D. The ends were cut back, 8 bases at V and 6 bases at J, with 14 bases in the middle. The CDR3 runs 13 residues. CDR3 DNA: TGTGCCAGCCGTTCCCCGGACCGCAATGAGCAGTTCTTC. It codes for CASRSPDRNEQFF.

This chain connects TRBV7-9 to TRBJ1-1; the D is unclear. The CDR3 is 15 residues long. The V end was cut by 4 bases, the J end by 0 bases, with 12 bases between. From germline, CDR1 is SEHNR and CDR2 FQNEAQ (reference sequence). Here the CDR3 DNA reads TGTGCCAGCAGCTCCCAGACCCTTATGAACACTGAAGCTTTCTTT. Translation gives CASSSQTLMNTEAFF.

This clone was seen once. The chain is built from TRBV27 and TRBJ2-7, with 7 bases fitting TRBD2. V lost 0 bases to trimming and J lost 6 bases; unmatched junction nucleotides: 5. Per germline, CDR1 MNHEY and CDR2 SMNVEV (reference sequence). The CDR3 length is 14 residues. The CDR3 DNA sequence: TGTGCCAGCAGTTTATCAGGGAGGGCCATCGAGCAGTACTTC. Encoded protein: CASSLSGRAIEQYF.

The rearrangement joins TRBV24-1 to TRBJ2-5, with D uncertain. V lost 4 bases to trimming and J lost 2 bases, with 10 bases between them. The CDR3 loop spans 14 amino acids. Germline lookup yields CDR1 KGHDR and CDR2 SFDVKD. As DNA, the CDR3 is TGTGCCACCAGTGACGGTAGTAGTCAAGAGACCCAGTACTTC. Amino acid sequence: CATSDGSSQETQYF.

The genes are TRBV7-2 and TRBJ2-7; 10 bases are shared with TRBD1. V lost 0 bases and J lost 4; bases outside the gene matches: 0. This CDR3 spans 14 amino acids. The germline V gene has CDR1 SGHTA and CDR2 FQGNSA. This CDR3 is CASSLAGQGYEQYF. The CDR3 nucleotides are TGTGCCAGCAGCTTAGCGGGACAGGGGTACGAGCAGTACTTC.

The chain recombines TRBV30 with TRBJ2-7; 9 bases are shared with TRBD2. The CDR3 contains 14 residues. Germline values: CDR1 GTSNPN, CDR2 SVGIG (reference sequence). V lost 0 bases to trimming and J lost 5 bases; unmatched junction nucleotides: 5. The CDR3 loop reads CAWSVAGGYHEQYF. CDR3 nucleotide sequence: TGTGCCTGGAGTGTAGCGGGAGGATACCACGAGCAGTACTTC. The variable domain in full, completed from reference TRBV30 and TRBJ2-7, reads SQTIHQWPATLVQPVGSPLSLECTVEGTSNPNLYWYRQAAGRGLQLLFYSVGIGQISSEVPQNLSASRPQDRQFILSSKKLLLSDSGFYLCAWSVAGGYHEQYFGPGTRLTVT.

This clone was observed a handful of times. V is TRBV12-3 or TRBV12-4 and J is TRBJ2-1; D is uncertain. CDR3 length equals 11 residues. Trimming took off 7 bases at V and 15 bases at J, with 16 bases between the two ends. The CDR3 sequence: CASTKGFLSFF. The CDR3, as DNA: TGTGCCAGCACCAAAGGGTTCTTGTCGTTCTTC.

The chain has TRBV5-1 and TRBJ2-5, with 10 positions matching TRBD1. CDR1 SGHRS and CDR2 YFSETQ come from the germline V gene. Losses at the gene ends were 2 bases for V and 4 bases for J; bases not matched to a gene: 5. This CDR3 has 15 residues. CDR3 DNA sequence: TGCGCCAGCAGCTTAGGGACAGGGGTTTTAGAGACCCAGTACTTC. It codes for CASSLGTGVLETQYF.

The CDR3 DNA reads as TGTGCCAGCAGTTCTAGGTTACAAATTCAGTACTTC. Its translation is CASSSRLQIQYF. The genes are TRBV28 and TRBJ2-4; D not certain. Germline-derived CDR1 and CDR2 are MDHEN and SYDVKM. Trimming left V 4 bases short and J 10 bases short, with 11 bases between. CDR3 length: 12 amino acids.

A single count supports this clone. The V gene is TRBV19, the J gene TRBJ1-1, with 9 bases identical to TRBD1. In germline, CDR1 is LNHDA, CDR2 SQIVND (reference sequence). This CDR3 has 14 residues. The junction had 11 bases not matched to a gene; V was cut back by 10 bases and J by 5 bases. The CDR3 sequence: CANRLDRGVTEAFF. In DNA form, the CDR3 reads TGTGCCAATAGGTTGGACAGGGGTGTGACTGAAGCTTTCTTT. The full variable domain, completed using reference TRBV19 and TRBJ1-1, is DGGITQSPKYLFRKEGQNVTLSCEQNLNHDAMYWYRQDPGQGLRLIYYSQIVNDFQKGDIAEGYSVSREKKESFPLTVTSAQKNPTAFYLCANRLDRGVTEAFFGQGTRLTVV.

The chain recombines TRBV6-5 with TRBJ2-2, with D unclear. Germline V CDR1 and CDR2: MNHEY, SVGAGI. The V and J ends lost 2 bases and 3 bases respectively, with 7 bases between them. This CDR3 spans 14 amino acids. Here the CDR3 reads CASSYGLYTGELFF. The DNA of the CDR3 is TGTGCCAGCAGTTACGGGTTGTACACCGGGGAGCTGTTTTTT.

The V call is TRBV19, the J call TRBJ1-2; D is ambiguous. Germline values: CDR1 LNHDA, CDR2 SQIVND (reference sequence). The germline V and J ends were trimmed by 7 bases and 2 bases, with 14 bases remaining between them. This CDR3 spans 14 amino acids. In DNA form, the CDR3 reads TGTGCCAGTAAGATGTATTCGGAAAACTATGGCTACACCTTC. Protein sequence: CASKMYSENYGYTF.

The V and J genes are TRBV5-1 and TRBJ2-2; 7 nucleotides match TRBD2. CDR3 length: 18 amino acids. V lost 3 bases, J lost 3 bases, and 14 bases stayed unmatched. Germline V CDR1 and CDR2: SGHRS, YFSETQ. The CDR3: CASSSFLQVAGDTGELFF. In nucleotides, the CDR3 is TGCGCCAGCAGCTCCTTCCTACAGGTGGCGGGAGACACCGGGGAGCTGTTTTTT.

The rearrangement links TRBV5-5 to TRBJ2-3, with 7 positions matching TRBD1. CDR3 length equals 13 residues. Per the germline V gene, CDR1 is SGHKS and CDR2 is YYEKEE (reference sequence). V was pared by 3 bases and J by 7 bases, with 5 bases of the junction left unmatched. The CDR3 DNA reads as TGTGCCAGCAGCTCCGACAGGGCCTATACGCAGTATTTT. Translation gives CASSSDRAYTQYF.

In regard to this clone: At one end the junction does not follow the germline gene, possibly because of a read error. The chain couples TRBV29-1 to TRBJ1-1; maybe TRBD1 (5 bases). The CDR3 runs to 13 residues. Per germline, CDR1 SQVTM and CDR2 ANQGSEA. The CDR3 is CSVPGPLNTEVFF. The CDR3, as DNA: TGCAGCGTCCCGGGACCGTTGAACACTGAAGTTTTCTTT.

V is TRBV7-9 and J is TRBJ2-5; 7 bases match TRBD2. The CDR3 is 14 residues long. The trim removed 5 bases at V and 4 bases at J, leaving 7 bases unmatched. Germline V gene data show CDR1 as SEHNR and CDR2 as FQNEAQ (reference sequence). The chain's CDR3 is CASSRGLGRETQYF. The CDR3 bases are TGTGCCAGCAGCCGCGGACTAGGGAGAGAGACCCAGTACTTC.

V and J are TRBV9 and TRBJ1-5, with 7 bases identical to TRBD1. CDR1 is SGDLS and CDR2 is YYNGEE in the germline V gene. This CDR3 has 14 amino acids. J was trimmed by 4 bases and V by 2 bases; bases with no gene match: 3. The CDR3 sequence: CASSVAGGNQPQHF. CDR3 coding DNA: TGTGCCAGCAGCGTGGCAGGGGGAAATCAGCCCCAGCATTTT.